This TCR beta chain derives from a study of Ad26.COV2.S vaccination and SARS-CoV-2 variants. The method was immunoSEQ multiplex PCR; TCRdb's version includes in-frame clones alone and lacks a portion of them. The sample lists more than 350,000 clones; about nine tenths were seen once. Germline trimming cut 1 base from V and 3 bases from J; bases unmatched to any gene: 6. The CDR3 has 15 residues. CDR1 and CDR2 from the germline V gene are KGHSY and FQNENV. Treatment meaning: about 20 received Ad26.COV2.S at low or high dose, single or two shots; about 5 received placebo; per-sample allocation not given. Each sample was drawn 63 days after the first injection (of vaccine or placebo).

The sequenced sample was peripheral blood, obtained in a trial of Ad26.COV2.S vaccine versus placebo. J is TRBJ2-7 and V is TRBV16, with 7 bases that match TRBD1. The TCR originated in a person aged 18 to 65 who received the Ad26.COV2.S COVID-19 vaccine or a placebo. This chain's CDR3 is CASSQLESGGYEQYF. The CDR3 DNA sequence: TGTGCCAGCAGCCAATTGGAATCAGGGGGCTACGAGCAGTACTTC.